These 28 T cell receptor beta chains originate from one sample sequenced in a study of T cells in Graves' hyperthyroidism and ophthalmopathy. TCR beta CDR3 region amplification was performed from RNA transcripts. The HTBI primer set drove a first-round RT-PCR of the TCR CDR3. One entry per CDR3 protein, called by TCRdb with MiXCR from the multiplex PCR reads. The top ten hold 3.5% to 4% of the sample, which has 600,000 or so distinct CDR3 sequences, roughly 15% seen once. Sequencing was done on a sample of blood. All receptors come from a woman aged 30 to 39 with Graves' hyperthyroidism.

This clonotype occurred a few times. The junction shows a germline mismatch at one end, possibly a read error. J is TRBJ2-1 and V is TRBV7-7; D is uncertain. Germline values: CDR1 SSHAT, CDR2 FNYEAQ (reference sequence). The CDR3 extends over 13 amino acids. This CDR3 reads CASSLGFPNEQFF. The CDR3 bases are TGTGCTAGCAGCTTAGGATTCCCCAATGAGCAGTTCTTC.

This clonotype was seen repeatedly, ten times or more. The genes are TRBV6-5 and TRBJ2-5, with 7 nucleotides matching TRBD2. The V gene's germline CDR1 is MNHEY and CDR2 SVGAGI. With V trimmed by 2 bases and J by 3 bases, 9 bases remained unmatched. CDR3 length: 16 amino acids. In DNA, the CDR3 is TGTGCCAGCAGTTACAGTTGGGCTAGCGGTAAAGAGACCCAGTACTTC. This gives the protein CASSYSWASGKETQYF.

Ten or more counts support this clonotype. This chain uses TRBV11-3 with TRBJ2-3, with D unclear. Germline CDR1 and CDR2: SGHNT and YENEEA. Trimming left V 2 bases short and J 5 bases short, with 8 bases between. CDR3 length: 13 amino acids. In DNA form, the CDR3 reads TGTGCCAGCAGCTTAATTGTGGGAGATACGCAGTATTTT. Translating gives CASSLIVGDTQYF.

This chain links TRBV6-5 with TRBJ1-4; D unclear. Per the germline V gene, CDR1 is MNHEY and CDR2 is SVGAGI. This CDR3 is built from 14 residues. The V gene lost 2 bases and the J gene lost 8 bases, with 12 bases spanning the gap. CDR3 in DNA: TGTGCCAGCAGTTACGGAGGAATCAGAGAAAAACTGTTTTTT. Translating it yields CASSYGGIREKLFF.

V and J are TRBV5-1 and TRBJ2-4, with D perhaps TRBD2 (5 bases). V lost 3 bases and J 0 bases, leaving 19 bases between the germline ends. In germline, CDR1 is SGHRS, CDR2 YFSETQ. This CDR3 has 18 residues. The chain's CDR3 is CASSSAEGTSLAKNIQYF. CDR3 nucleotides: TGCGCCAGCAGCTCCGCAGAGGGCACGAGTCTAGCCAAAAACATTCAGTACTTC.

This clonotype was recorded many times. The rearrangement links TRBV27 to TRBJ1-5; possibly TRBD1 for D (5 bases). The CDR3 is 15 amino acids. CDR1 and CDR2 from the germline V gene are MNHEY and SMNVEV (reference sequence). V gave up 6 bases and J gave up 3 bases, with 15 bases separating them. The CDR3 nucleotides are TGTGCCAGCAGGAAAGGGTGGGGGAACAATCAGCCCCAGCATTTT. This encodes CASRKGWGNNQPQHF.

The genes are TRBV2 and TRBJ2-3, with D hard to call. The CDR3 totals 13 residues. The V gene's germline CDR1 is SNHLY and CDR2 FYNNEI. V was pared by 8 bases and J by 1 base, with 10 bases between. The CDR3 DNA is TGTGCCAGCGGGCCGGACCGCACAGATACGCAGTATTTT. Its protein product is CASGPDRTDTQYF.

This clonotype was picked up many times. The chain uses TRBV24-1 and TRBJ2-2; TRBD1 matches 10 bases. Per the germline V gene, CDR1 is KGHDR and CDR2 is SFDVKD. This CDR3 region has 17 residues. With 0 bases clipped from V and 3 bases from J, the junction kept 3 bases outside the gene matches. The CDR3 is CATSDLYGTGDTGELFF. Here the CDR3 DNA reads TGTGCCACCAGTGATTTGTACGGGACAGGGGACACCGGGGAGCTGTTTTTT.

Many counts were recorded for this clonotype. The gene calls are TRBV12-3 or TRBV12-4 and TRBJ2-7; weak D call: TRBD2 (6 bases). Trimming removed 6 bases from V and 5 bases from J, with 14 bases in between. This CDR3 comprises 13 residues. CDR3 nucleotide sequence: TGTGCCAGCAGCCAAGCTAGCGTTGACGAGCAGTACTTC. Its protein product is CASSQASVDEQYF.

The chain combines TRBV28 with TRBJ2-1; the D is unclear. Trimming removed 6 bases from V and 4 bases from J, with 7 bases in between. The germline gives CDR1 MDHEN, CDR2 SYDVKM. The CDR3 totals 12 residues. Here the CDR3 reads CASRGKYNEQFF. In DNA form, the CDR3 reads TGTGCCAGCAGGGGGAAATACAATGAGCAGTTCTTC.

CDR3 bases: TGTGCCAGCAGCTTGAATCCGGGACTAGTCAATGAGCAGTTCTTC. Amino acids: CASSLNPGLVNEQFF. The rearrangement uses TRBV7-3 and TRBJ2-1; 8 bases map to TRBD2. This CDR3 comprises 15 residues. Germline assignment: CDR1 SGHTA and CDR2 FQGTGA. V lost 3 bases to trimming and J lost 6 bases; unmatched junction nucleotides: 7.

This chain links TRBV4-1 with TRBJ2-7, with D unresolved. V shed 3 bases and J shed 6 bases, with 12 bases lying between them. The CDR3 consists of 13 residues. Germline CDR1 reads MGHRA; CDR2 reads YSYEKL. The CDR3 is CASSHPSFPEQYF. As DNA, the CDR3 is TGCGCCAGCAGCCATCCTAGTTTCCCCGAGCAGTACTTC.

This clonotype was detected ten times or more. This chain links TRBV27 with TRBJ1-2, with D perhaps TRBD1 (6 bases). The CDR3 covers 12 residues. Germline CDR1 reads MNHEY; CDR2 reads SMNVEV (reference sequence). V lost 6 bases to trimming and J lost 6 bases, with 11 bases between them. CDR3 region: CASSIGGHGYTF. In DNA, the CDR3 is TGTGCCAGCAGCATAGGGGGGCATGGCTACACCTTC.

This clonotype was recorded at least ten times. This sequence joins TRBV30 and TRBJ2-1; D gene ambiguous. The V end lost 2 bases, the J end lost 4 bases, and 12 bases lay between the germline ends. Germline V gene lookup returns CDR1 GTSNPN and CDR2 SVGIG (reference sequence). The CDR3 is 14 residues long. This CDR3 is CAWSLGLTYNEQFF. The CDR3 DNA follows: TGTGCCTGGAGTCTAGGGCTTACATACAATGAGCAGTTCTTC.

The chain is built from TRBV4-1 and TRBJ2-2; tentatively, D is TRBD2 (6 bases). Looked up from germline, CDR1 is MGHRA and CDR2 is YSYEKL. Trimming stripped 1 base from V and 8 bases from J, with 17 bases between. The CDR3 has 16 residues. CDR3 coding DNA: TGCGCCAGCAGCCAAGCAGTGTGGGGGGTGGTAGGGGAGCTGTTTTTT. This gives the protein CASSQAVWGVVGELFF.

J is TRBJ1-5 and V is TRBV6-5; D is perhaps TRBD1 (6 bases). Trimming left V 2 bases short and J 7 bases short, with 12 bases between. The V gene's germline CDR1 is MNHEY and CDR2 SVGAGI. The CDR3 is made up of 14 amino acids. CDR3 DNA: TGTGCCAGCAGTTACCGGACAGACTTACAGCCCCAGCATTTT. This codes for CASSYRTDLQPQHF.

V usage is TRBV28 and J usage is TRBJ1-5, with D possibly matching TRBD1 (5 bases). V lost 7 bases and J lost 4, with 11 bases in between. The length of the CDR3 is 13 residues. Per germline, CDR1 MDHEN and CDR2 SYDVKM. The CDR3 DNA sequence: TGTGCCAGCAACGGCCGGGGGAATCAGCCCCAGCATTTT. Protein sequence: CASNGRGNQPQHF.

The chain carries TRBV7-9 and TRBJ2-3; D is tentatively TRBD1 or TRBD2 (6 bases each). The CDR3 is 16 residues long. Germline V gene sequence: CDR1 SEHNR, CDR2 FQNEAQ (reference sequence). V dropped 1 base and J dropped 2 bases, with 13 bases sitting between them. CDR3 in DNA: TGTGCCAGCAGCTTAGGATACGGGGGCGTCACAGATACGCAGTATTTT. Amino acid sequence: CASSLGYGGVTDTQYF.

This clonotype was seen a single time. A much larger clone is a single base away; this may be a read error. This chain joins TRBV2 and TRBJ2-7; 11 bases are a match to TRBD2. There are 14 residues in the CDR3. V was clipped by 6 bases and J by 6 bases; unmatched bases: 7. Germline V gene sequence: CDR1 SNHLY, CDR2 FYNNEI. The CDR3 loop is CASSETSGISEQYF. In nucleotides, the CDR3 is TGTGCCAGCAGCGAGACTAGCGGGATCTCCGAGCAGTACTTC.

The rearrangement links TRBV19 to TRBJ2-7; D ambiguous. The V and J ends lost 10 bases and 6 bases respectively, with 16 bases between them. The CDR3 runs to 12 residues. Germline CDR1 and CDR2: LNHDA and SQIVND (reference sequence). This chain's CDR3 is CATNEGLGEQYF. The CDR3 DNA reads TGTGCCACTAACGAAGGGTTGGGCGAGCAGTACTTC.

CDR3 loop: CAIRQDRGSEKLFF. CDR3 DNA: TGTGCCATCAGGCAGGACAGGGGGAGCGAAAAACTGTTTTTT. The chain links TRBV10-3 to TRBJ1-4; 10 bases align to TRBD1. The length of the CDR3 is 14 residues. Per germline, CDR1 ENHRY and CDR2 SYGVKD. The V gene end was trimmed by 6 bases and the J gene end by 8 bases; junction bases not matched to a gene: 6.

This clonotype has a count of ten or more. This chain connects TRBV11-2 to TRBJ2-1; 11 bases align to TRBD1. Per germline, CDR1 SGHAT and CDR2 FQNNGV. Trimming cost V 5 bases and J 6 bases; bases outside gene matches: 3. The CDR3 runs to 14 residues. The CDR3 here is CASSLGQGANEQFF. CDR3 in DNA: TGTGCCAGCAGCCTCGGACAGGGGGCCAATGAGCAGTTCTTC.

This chain connects TRBV12-3 or TRBV12-4 to TRBJ2-1; D assignment may be TRBD1 or TRBD2 (5 bases each). V lost 6 bases, J lost 4 bases, and 13 bases lay in between. There are 14 residues in the CDR3. CDR3: CASSPRDAYNEQFF. DNA of the CDR3: TGTGCCAGCAGCCCAAGGGACGCTTACAATGAGCAGTTCTTC.

The table lists this clonotype with many counts. The CDR3: CASSYSGGTNTEAFF. The CDR3 nucleotides read TGTGCCAGCAGTTACTCCGGGGGGACGAACACTGAAGCTTTCTTT. This sequence joins TRBV6-5 and TRBJ1-1; D perhaps matches TRBD1 (5 bases). This CDR3 is built from 15 residues. The V gene's germline CDR1 is MNHEY and CDR2 SVGAGI. Trimming cost V 0 bases and J 1 base, with 9 bases left between them.

CDR3 sequence reads: CASASGPNTGELFF. For the CDR3, the DNA is TGTGCCAGTGCTAGCGGGCCCAACACCGGGGAGCTGTTTTTT. The chain recombines TRBV19 with TRBJ2-2; TRBD2 matches 8 bases. CDR3 length: 14 amino acids. In germline, CDR1 is LNHDA, CDR2 SQIVND (reference sequence). The junction had 4 bases not matched to a gene; V was cut back by 8 bases and J by 2 bases.

Ten or more counts support this clonotype. The chain has TRBV9 and TRBJ1-2, with 7 bases that match TRBD1. The CDR3 is made up of 15 amino acids. In germline, CDR1 is SGDLS, CDR2 YYNGEE. With V trimmed by 3 bases and J by 1 base, 6 bases remained unmatched. CDR3 loop: CASSERDRFNYGYTF. The CDR3 region has the DNA TGTGCCAGCAGCGAACGGGACAGATTTAACTATGGCTACACCTTC.

This clonotype was detected many times. For the CDR3, the DNA is TGTGCCAGCAGTTACTCCAACAGGGGATTCCGAACTGAAGCTTTCTTT. Translating gives CASSYSNRGFRTEAFF. The J gene is TRBJ1-1, the V gene TRBV6-2 or TRBV6-3; 7 bases are shared with TRBD1. Germline loops: CDR1 MNHEY, CDR2 SVGEGT. The ends lost 0 bases at V and 5 bases at J; junction bases unmatched: 9. This CDR3 has 16 residues.

There are many counts of this clonotype. The chain recombines TRBV30 with TRBJ1-1; maybe TRBD1 (5 bases). Germline lookup yields CDR1 GTSNPN and CDR2 SVGIG (reference sequence). The CDR3 contains 15 residues. The V end lost 2 bases, the J end lost 0 bases, and 13 bases lay between the germline ends. The CDR3 bases are TGTGCCTGGAGTCCCCACGGGACCCTGAACACTGAAGCTTTCTTT. Its protein product is CAWSPHGTLNTEAFF.